The following is a TCR beta chain sequence with its context. This record belongs to a study of T cells in Graves' hyperthyroidism and ophthalmopathy. V lost 4 bases to trimming and J lost 3 bases, with 6 bases between them. The CDR3 spans 13 residues. The germline V gene encodes CDR1 KGHDR and CDR2 SFDVKD. The TCR beta CDR3 regions underwent amplification using RNA transcripts as the source. With the HTBI primer set, the TCR CDR3 went through a first round of RT-PCR. TCRdb re-analysed the multiplex PCR reads in MiXCR, keeping a single row per CDR3 protein. The sample holds roughly 580,000 distinct CDR3 sequences, under 60% seen once. Graves' hyperthyroidism without ophthalmopathy progression within 18 months was termed stable.

The receptor was derived from a woman aged 18-29 years with Graves' hyperthyroidism. V is TRBV24-1 and J is TRBJ1-5, with unresolved D. The specimen was peripheral blood or thyroid tissue (not recorded which). The CDR3 region has the DNA TGTGCCACCAGTGAAAACAACAATCAGCCCCAGCATTTT. It codes for CATSENNNQPQHF.